The T cell receptor (beta chain) described here comes from a study of identical twins. General study findings and limits: Sharing of beta out-of-frame sequences by twins showed a weaker excess.

This clonotype was recorded many times. Its antigen remains unknown. TCRdb re-derived calls from the 5' RACE reads in MiXCR, one entry per CDR3 protein. Among hundreds of thousands of distinct CDR3 sequences listed, approximately 18% were seen once. Germline assignment: CDR1 DFQATT and CDR2 SNEGSKA (reference sequence). This CDR3 contains 15 residues. V was cut by 5 bases and J by 6 bases, with 19 bases left in between. These records were also assigned to another study, of T cells expressing NK-cell markers. That paper notes: Nothing established the HCMV specificity of expanded NKG2C+ T cell clones.

The sample taken for sequencing was PBMCs. The V and J genes are TRBV20-1 and TRBJ2-2, with D tentatively TRBD2 (5 bases). The sequence was collected from a woman aged 18-29 years in good health. The CDR3: CSAPDPRRRSGELFF. The CDR3 bases are TGCAGTGCTCCCGACCCAAGGAGGCGGTCCGGGGAGCTGTTTTTT.